This TCR beta chain emerged from a study of control samples from healthy donors and cancer patients. Sequencing used immunoSEQ multiplex PCR; TCRdb keeps in-frame clones, though not all of them. The profile shows tens of thousands of clones, around nine tenths of them singletons. Germline CDR1 MGHDK, CDR2 SYGVNS. This CDR3 has 14 amino acids. V lost 2 bases and J 5 bases, leaving 11 bases between the germline ends. The sequenced sample consisted of blood. This chain joins TRBV25-1 and TRBJ2-3; D possibly corresponds to TRBD1 (6 bases). The sequence derives from a man between 45 and 60 years old in good health. In DNA, the CDR3 is TGTGCCAGCAGTGAACGGCAGGGGATAGATACGCAGTATTTT. It is translated as CASSERQGIDTQYF.